This passage covers 32 T cell receptor beta chains from one sample sequenced in a study of T cell repertoires in cytomegalovirus infection. These TCRs are of unknown antigen specificity. One entry per CDR3 protein, called by TCRdb with MiXCR from the reads. The data contain about half a million distinct CDR3 sequences, 30% to 35% of them singletons. The sequences come from cultured PBMCs, collected from culture after CMV antigen stimulation. These receptors all come from a human donor in good health (CMV status not recorded). Some clones in this sample may be carry-over from other donors' samples.

V gene TRBV10-1 combines with J gene TRBJ2-1; no definite D call. Germline V gene sequence: CDR1 WNHNN, CDR2 SYGVQD (reference sequence). Trimming cost V 0 bases and J 3 bases, with 12 bases left between them. The CDR3 is 16 amino acids. In nucleotides, the CDR3 is TGCGCCAGCAGTGAGTCGCCTTTAGGCTACTACAATGAGCAGTTCTTC. Residues: CASSESPLGYYNEQFF.

The J gene is TRBJ1-1, the V gene TRBV6-1, with D possibly TRBD1 on 5 matching bases. CDR1 is MNHNS and CDR2 is SASEGT in the germline V gene. This CDR3 spans 16 amino acids. Deletions cut 8 bases from V and 4 bases from J, with 23 bases between. CDR3 sequence reads: CASSRERGGNGTEAFF. The DNA of the CDR3 is TGTGCCAGCTCGAGAGAGAGGGGCGGGAATGGCACTGAAGCTTTCTTT.

The CDR3 region is CASSSTSGSLVEQYF. The DNA of the CDR3 is TGTGCCAGCAGCTCGACTAGCGGGAGTCTTGTCGAGCAGTACTTC. J is TRBJ2-7 and V is TRBV7-9, with TRBD2 matching 12 bases. The CDR3 has 15 amino acids. J was trimmed by 6 bases and V by 4 bases; bases with no gene match: 7. From germline, CDR1 is SEHNR and CDR2 FQNEAQ (reference sequence).

This clonotype was counted ten times or more. This sequence joins TRBV6-1 and TRBJ2-3; weak D call: TRBD2 (5 bases). Germline V gives CDR1 MNHNS, CDR2 SASEGT. The V end lost 2 bases, the J end lost 3 bases, and 18 bases lay between the germline ends. The CDR3 loop spans 17 amino acids. CDR3 sequence: CASSETFRVRGTDTQYF. The CDR3 region has the DNA TGTGCCAGCAGTGAAACGTTCCGGGTCAGAGGGACAGATACGCAGTATTTT.

The gene calls are TRBV6-2 or TRBV6-3 and TRBJ2-1, with no clear D. V lost 4 bases and J 6 bases, leaving 13 bases between the germline ends. Germline V CDR1 and CDR2: MNHEY, SVGEGT. There are 14 residues in the CDR3. CDR3 sequence (DNA): TGTGCCAGCAGTTGGGTCCTGGGTGTCAATGAGCAGTTCTTC. Residues: CASSWVLGVNEQFF.

This clonotype was seen at least ten times. The CDR3 here is CASSSRGGKTQYF. CDR3 in DNA: TGTGCCAGCAGCTCCAGGGGCGGGAAGACCCAGTACTTC. The V call is TRBV7-2, the J call TRBJ2-5, with D possibly called TRBD1 or TRBD2 (6 bases each). There are 13 residues in the CDR3. With 4 bases removed from V and 6 bases from J, the gap between germline ends came to 12 bases. Germline CDR1 and CDR2: SGHTA and FQGNSA. The complete variable domain, with remaining parts taken from reference TRBV7-2 and TRBJ2-5, reads GAGVSQSPSNKVTEKGKDVELRCDPISGHTALYWYRQSLGQGLEFLIYFQGNSAPDKSGLPSDRFSAERTGGSVSTLTIQRTQQEDSAVYLCASSSRGGKTQYFGPGTRLLVL.

The chain combines TRBV4-3 with TRBJ1-6; D gene unclear. CDR3 length: 14 residues. V shed 3 bases and J shed 10 bases, with 13 bases lying between them. Germline values: CDR1 LGHNA, CDR2 YSLEER. Here the CDR3 DNA reads TGCGCCAGCAGCCACGGTCGAGGCGGGTCACCCCTCCACTTT. Protein sequence: CASSHGRGGSPLHF.

This clonotype was observed at least ten times. CDR3 sequence reads: CASSPGLAGNEQFF. CDR3 bases: TGTGCCAGCAGCCCCGGGCTAGCGGGGAATGAGCAGTTCTTC. The rearrangement uses TRBV7-2 and TRBJ2-1, with 9 bases matching TRBD2. The CDR3 totals 14 residues. Per the germline V gene, CDR1 is SGHTA and CDR2 is FQGNSA. V was clipped by 5 bases and J by 7 bases; unmatched bases: 6.

This clonotype was seen only a few times. A much larger clonotype is one base distant, so this may be a read error. The CDR3 loop is CASSLGSGELFF. The CDR3 region has the DNA TGTGCCAGCAGCTTGGGGTCCGGGGAGCTGTTTTTT. The V call is TRBV7-3, the J call TRBJ2-2; D is unclear. V dropped 3 bases and J dropped 6 bases, with 5 bases sitting between them. This CDR3 has 12 amino acids. Germline values: CDR1 SGHTA, CDR2 FQGTGA.

The CDR3 bases are TGTGCCAGCAGCTTAGTGCCCAGGGGCTACGAGCAGTACTTC. Its translation is CASSLVPRGYEQYF. V is TRBV7-9 and J is TRBJ2-7, with a tentative D call TRBD1 (6 bases). Germline V gene lookup returns CDR1 SEHNR and CDR2 FQNEAQ (reference sequence). This CDR3 spans 14 amino acids. Trimming left V 1 base short and J 3 bases short, with 10 bases between.

The chain employs TRBV3-1 and TRBJ2-1, with TRBD2 identical over 11 bases. The J segment lost 8 bases and the V segment lost 8 bases, leaving 11 bases of the junction unmatched. This CDR3 is 15 amino acids long. Germline CDR1 LGHDT, CDR2 YNNKEL (reference sequence). The CDR3 DNA sequence: TGTGCCAGCGCCAGTTTTAGCGGGAGGGGCGATGAGCAGTTCTTC. It translates to CASASFSGRGDEQFF.

This clonotype was seen only once. The chain uses TRBV4-1 and TRBJ2-1; 14 nucleotides agree with TRBD2. The junction had 9 bases not matched to a gene; V was cut back by 3 bases and J by 5 bases. This CDR3 is built from 18 residues. Germline CDR1 reads MGHRA; CDR2 reads YSYEKL. CDR3 bases: TGCGCCAGCAGCCACGGTGGACTAGCGGGAGGCTGGAACAATGAGCAGTTCTTC. It yields the protein CASSHGGLAGGWNNEQFF.

The genes are TRBV28 and TRBJ2-2, with D possibly TRBD1 on 6 matching bases. CDR1 is MDHEN, CDR2 SYDVKM, per germline. The CDR3 is 13 amino acids. The ends were cut back, 5 bases at V and 5 bases at J, with 9 bases in the middle. The CDR3 sequence is CASSQQGTGELFF. In DNA, the CDR3 is TGTGCCAGCAGTCAACAGGGAACCGGGGAGCTGTTTTTT.

CDR3 sequence reads: CASSPNGGPQFF. For the CDR3, the DNA is TGTGCCAGCAGCCCTAACGGGGGCCCGCAGTTCTTC. This rearrangement joins TRBV5-5 to TRBJ2-1; D may be TRBD1 or TRBD2 (6 bases each). V shed 4 bases and J shed 12 bases, with 14 bases lying between them. Germline V CDR1 and CDR2: SGHKS, YYEKEE (reference sequence). The CDR3 covers 12 residues.

The chain's CDR3 is CASSLLTTSGGGELFF. The CDR3, as DNA: TGTGCCAGCAGCCTCCTGACGACTAGCGGAGGCGGGGAGCTGTTTTTT. V usage is TRBV7-6 and J usage is TRBJ2-2, with 9 positions matching TRBD2. The V gene end was trimmed by 5 bases and the J gene end by 7 bases; junction bases not matched to a gene: 11. The CDR3 has 16 residues. The germline V gene has CDR1 SGHVS and CDR2 FNYEAQ.

This sequence joins TRBV7-2 and TRBJ2-5; maybe TRBD2 (5 bases). Looked up from germline, CDR1 is SGHTA and CDR2 is FQGNSA. V was clipped by 3 bases and J by 5 bases, with 16 bases between them. The CDR3 has 15 residues. The CDR3 protein is CASSFVGDLWETQYF. DNA of the CDR3: TGTGCCAGCAGCTTCGTCGGGGATCTCTGGGAGACCCAGTACTTC.

The CDR3: CASTSGRPSGELFF. Written as DNA, the CDR3 is TGTGCCTCGACTAGCGGGAGACCCAGCGGGGAGCTGTTTTTT. V usage is TRBV10-3 and J usage is TRBJ2-2, with 12 bases lining up with TRBD2. The CDR3 runs 14 residues. Unmatched junction bases numbered 8, after V lost 11 bases and J lost 7 bases. Germline lookup yields CDR1 ENHRY and CDR2 SYGVKD.

The J gene is TRBJ2-7, the V gene TRBV6-5; D is possibly TRBD1 (5 bases). The CDR3 loop spans 16 amino acids. Germline loops: CDR1 MNHEY, CDR2 SVGAGI. The V gene lost 2 bases and the J gene lost 2 bases, with 16 bases spanning the gap. CDR3: CASSYRMLSGTYEQYF. The CDR3, as DNA: TGTGCCAGCAGTTACCGCATGTTGTCAGGGACCTACGAGCAGTACTTC.

The rearrangement links TRBV12-3 or TRBV12-4 to TRBJ1-6, with D tentatively TRBD1 (5 bases). The ends were cut back, 0 bases at V and 9 bases at J, with 15 bases in the middle. This CDR3 region has 16 residues. Here the CDR3 reads CASSLAWGRAGSPLHF. For the CDR3, the DNA is TGTGCCAGCAGTTTAGCGTGGGGCAGGGCTGGTTCACCCCTCCACTTT.

This clonotype was picked up a small number of times. The genes are TRBV20-1 and TRBJ1-5; 8 bases are shared with TRBD1. Trimming at V came to 0 bases and at J to 3 bases, leaving 7 bases not matched to a gene. The CDR3 extends over 16 amino acids. Germline CDR1 and CDR2: DFQATT and SNEGSKA (reference sequence). CDR3 coding DNA: TGCAGTGCTAGAGATCGCTGGGACAGGTACAATCAGCCCCAGCATTTT. Encoded protein: CSARDRWDRYNQPQHF.

The chain has TRBV19 and TRBJ1-1; D ambiguous. Germline V gene lookup returns CDR1 LNHDA and CDR2 SQIVND (reference sequence). Trimming shortened V by 8 bases and J by 9 bases, and 16 bases separated the two germline ends. The CDR3 has 12 residues. The CDR3 loop is CASSILTGKAFF. For the CDR3, the DNA is TGTGCCAGTTCAATTTTGACGGGCAAAGCTTTCTTT. Full variable domain (outside the CDR3, taken from reference TRBV19 and TRBJ1-1): DGGITQSPKYLFRKEGQNVTLSCEQNLNHDAMYWYRQDPGQGLRLIYYSQIVNDFQKGDIAEGYSVSREKKESFPLTVTSAQKNPTAFYLCASSILTGKAFFGQGTRLTVV.

The chain uses TRBV10-3 and TRBJ2-7, with 10 nucleotides matching TRBD2. V lost 2 bases to trimming and J lost 3 bases; unmatched junction nucleotides: 4. The germline CDR1 and CDR2 sequences are ENHRY and SYGVKD. The CDR3 runs to 15 residues. The CDR3 coding sequence is TGTGCCATCAGTGAGCAGGCTAGCGGGAGCTACGAGCAGTACTTC. This codes for CAISEQASGSYEQYF.

The chain uses TRBV6-8 and TRBJ1-1; 12 nucleotides agree with TRBD1. The length of the CDR3 is 16 residues. V trimming: 4 bases; J trimming: 3 bases; junction bases outside the gene matches: 6. CDR1 and CDR2 from the germline V gene are MNHGY and SAAAGT. CDR3 nucleotide sequence: TGTGCCAGCAGTTTAGGGACAGGGGGCGACGACACTGAAGCTTTCTTT. Translation gives CASSLGTGGDDTEAFF.

CDR3 in DNA: TGTGCCAGCAGTTCGTACCACACAGATACGCAGTATTTT. Amino acid sequence: CASSSYHTDTQYF. The J gene is TRBJ2-3, the V gene TRBV12-3 or TRBV12-4; no clear D gene. Deletions cut 4 bases from V and 2 bases from J, with 7 bases between. The CDR3 has 13 residues.

V gene TRBV14 combines with J gene TRBJ2-7, with TRBD2 identical over 9 bases. CDR3 length: 14 residues. Trimming took 1 base from V and 5 from J; bases not matched to a gene: 3. CDR1 is SGHDN, CDR2 FVKESK, per germline. DNA of the CDR3: TGTGCCAGCAGCCAAGTTAGCGGGAGTGACGAGCAGTACGTC. This codes for CASSQVSGSDEQYV.

This chain joins TRBV27 and TRBJ2-1, with a tentative D call TRBD1 (5 bases). The CDR3 has 14 amino acids. Trimming shortened V by 1 base and J by 9 bases, and 13 bases separated the two germline ends. Germline loops: CDR1 MNHEY, CDR2 SMNVEV (reference sequence). CDR3: CASSLWGSPTEQFF. As DNA, the CDR3 is TGTGCCAGCAGTTTATGGGGCTCCCCGACTGAGCAGTTCTTC.

This clonotype was counted ten times or more. The rearrangement uses TRBV12-3 or TRBV12-4 and TRBJ2-5; TRBD2 aligns across 9 bases. With 2 bases clipped from V and 2 bases from J, the junction kept 6 bases outside the gene matches. The CDR3 runs 16 residues. The CDR3 DNA follows: TGTGCCAGCAGTTTACAGGTTAGCGGGAGTCAAGAGACCCAGTACTTC. Protein sequence: CASSLQVSGSQETQYF.

V gene TRBV7-2 combines with J gene TRBJ2-6, with D unresolved. V shed 2 bases and J shed 4 bases, with 9 bases lying between them. This CDR3 contains 15 residues. CDR1 and CDR2 (germline): SGHTA, FQGNSA. In DNA, the CDR3 is TGTGCCAGCAGCTTAAGTGCGTCCGGGGCCAACGTCCTGACTTTC. It is translated as CASSLSASGANVLTF.

This clonotype was counted only a few times. The chain carries TRBV6-2 or TRBV6-3 and TRBJ1-5, with a weak D call TRBD1 (6 bases). CDR3 size: 15 residues. Looked up from germline, CDR1 is MNHEY and CDR2 is SVGEGT. V was trimmed by 0 bases and J by 5 bases, leaving 11 bases between them. CDR3 in amino acids: CASSYSGTRHQPQHF. The CDR3 region has the DNA TGTGCCAGCAGTTACTCGGGGACACGACATCAGCCCCAGCATTTT.

This clonotype turned up a few times. The V call is TRBV2, the J call TRBJ2-1; D not certain. Trimming shortened V by 2 bases and J by 6 bases, and 14 bases separated the two germline ends. CDR3 length: 15 amino acids. Germline CDR1 SNHLY, CDR2 FYNNEI. The CDR3 region is CASSEYIRNGNEQFF. The CDR3 region has the DNA TGTGCCAGCAGTGAATACATAAGGAATGGCAATGAGCAGTTCTTC.

With regard to this clonotype: One end of the junction varies from germline; a read error may be responsible. The chain links TRBV10-3 to TRBJ2-5, with D possibly matching TRBD1 (6 bases). Germline CDR1 and CDR2: ENHRY and SYGVKD. CDR3 length equals 15 residues. CDR3 nucleotide sequence: TGTGCCATCAGCGAGTCAAGACAGGTGCGGGAGACCCAGTACTTC. Residues: CAISESRQVRETQYF.

This clonotype was counted between two and nine times. The V gene is TRBV7-2, the J gene TRBJ2-1; no clear D gene. The germline gives CDR1 SGHTA, CDR2 FQGNSA. Trimming took off 4 bases at V and 6 bases at J, with 1 base between the two ends. The CDR3 length is 10 residues. The CDR3 protein is CASSSNEQFF. The CDR3 DNA follows: TGTGCCAGCAGCTCCAATGAGCAGTTCTTC. The complete variable domain, with remaining parts taken from reference TRBV7-2 and TRBJ2-1, reads GAGVSQSPSNKVTEKGKDVELRCDPISGHTALYWYRQSLGQGLEFLIYFQGNSAPDKSGLPSDRFSAERTGGSVSTLTIQRTQQEDSAVYLCASSSNEQFFGPGTRLTVL.